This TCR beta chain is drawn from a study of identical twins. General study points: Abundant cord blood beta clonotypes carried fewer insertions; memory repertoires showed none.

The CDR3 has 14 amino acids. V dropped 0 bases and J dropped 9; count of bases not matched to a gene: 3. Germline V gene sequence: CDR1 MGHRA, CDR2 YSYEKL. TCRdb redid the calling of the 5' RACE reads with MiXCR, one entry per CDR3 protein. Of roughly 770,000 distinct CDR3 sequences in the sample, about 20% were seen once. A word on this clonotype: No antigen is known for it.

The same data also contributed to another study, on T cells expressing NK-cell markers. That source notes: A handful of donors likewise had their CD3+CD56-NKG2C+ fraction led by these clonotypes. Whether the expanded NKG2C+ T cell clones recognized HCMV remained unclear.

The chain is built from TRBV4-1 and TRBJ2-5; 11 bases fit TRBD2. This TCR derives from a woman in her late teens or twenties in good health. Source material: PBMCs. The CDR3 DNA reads TGCGCCAGCAGCCAAGATTCTAGCGGGGGGCCCCAGTACTTC. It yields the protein CASSQDSSGGPQYF.